This section outlines one T cell receptor (beta chain) sequence together with its context. The CDR3 totals 15 residues. V lost 4 bases, J lost 2 bases, and 8 bases stayed unmatched. The germline CDR1 and CDR2 sequences are SGDLS and YYNGEE. This sample was taken from a study of blood T cell repertoires in COVID-19. Study at large: COVID-19 samples from acute and convalescent phases originated in the United States, Italy and Spain. PBMCs, B-cell-depleted T cells, or T cells provided the cDNA or gDNA that made up the material.

Source study methods: Reference gene primer amplification in the assay estimated nucleated cell counts. Sequenced by immunoSEQ multiplex PCR; TCRdb stores in-frame clones only, minus some. That table furnishes V, J and clone size, whereas the DNA furnished D and trimming. There are some 250,000 clones in the sample; around 86% occur only once, and over 2% lies in the top ten. The gene calls are TRBV9 and TRBJ2-7; 8 nucleotides align to TRBD1. Sequences were obtained from peripheral blood. The sequence derives from a young man who had recovered from COVID-19. CDR3 amino acids: CASSLQPGQAYEQYF. CDR3 DNA: TGTGCCAGCAGCCTGCAACCGGGACAGGCCTACGAGCAGTACTTC. The whole variable domain, filled in from reference TRBV9 and TRBJ2-7, reads DSGVTQTPKHLITATGQRVTLRCSPRSGDLSVYWYQQSLDQGLQFLIQYYNGEERAKGNILERFSAQQFPDLHSELNLSSLELGDSALYFCASSLQPGQAYEQYFGPGTRLTVT.